This T cell receptor beta chain was sequenced during a study of PD-1 blockade in classical Hodgkin lymphoma (dated by TCRdb to 2018 to 2021). Regarding the research as a whole: Nivolumab dosing was 3 mg/kg intravenously every 2 weeks, continuing until either disease progression or unacceptable toxicity. The study used TCR beta sequencing and CyTOF to define a peripheral blood immune signature of response to PD-1 blockade in classical Hodgkin lymphoma.

Sample time point, as interpreted from the label and publication: cycle 4 day 1 (C4D1), after five to seven weeks of nivolumab. Relapse after autologous stem cell transplantation had occurred in all trial patients, and cohorts A, B and C were distinguished by prior brentuximab vedotin exposure. A total of roughly 57 patients with relapsed/refractory classical Hodgkin lymphoma made up the trial cohort, and each patient's best overall response was complete response, partial response or progressive disease. Trial patients were treated with single-agent nivolumab in the multi-cohort phase II CheckMate 205 trial. An independent review committee assessed best overall response by applying the 2007 International Working Group response criteria. Trial PBMCs were collected immediately before nivolumab initiation (C1D1) and during therapy at cycle 2 day 1 and cycle 4 day 1. Peripheral blood was collected in 8 mL Vacutainer Cell Preparation Tubes, from which PBMCs were isolated by centrifugation and then cryopreserved.

Remarks on this clone: Its antigen is unknown. Base qualities are not at hand, and no much larger clone is one base apart.

CDR1 LNHDA and CDR2 SQIVND were looked up in the germline V gene (reference sequence). The cysteine opens and the phenylalanine closes a CDR3 of 12 amino acids. Only the CDR3 DNA stays, 36 bases, in frame from base 1. Trimming costs V 5 bases and J 7 bases, and their ends lie 11 bases apart. General study outcomes and caveats: Diversity was lower in patients who began nivolumab less than 1 year after ASCT, so these patients were left out of later analyses to avoid confounding by immune reconstitution. Baseline TCR diversity was reported to be lower in newly diagnosed patients than in healthy donors and to be lower still in relapsed/refractory patients. The study covered only a single clinical trial cohort, and the causes of the repertoire differences, possibly disease activity or prior therapy, were still not defined. By C4D1, a significant rise was seen in CD4+ TCR diversity but not in CD8+ TCR diversity (p=0.0027 vs p=0.16), and the rise was most apparent among complete responders (p=0.02). Baseline diversity similar to that of newly diagnosed patients was observed in trial patients achieving complete response, whereas significantly lower diversity was observed in partial responders and progressors.

The Qiagen DNeasy kit was used to extract genomic DNA from unsorted PBMCs and from the negatively selected CD4+ and CD8+ fractions. TCR beta CDR3 regions were amplified by immunoSEQ multiplex PCR using primers annealing to V and J segments. Amplification bias was minimized using a synthetic immune receptor repertoire, and residual bias was removed computationally after sequencing. On the study's bioinformatics: Repertoire diversity was quantified as the Shannon entropy index using custom Python scripts. Unsorted, CD4+ and CD8+ repertoires were examined separately, except in combined analyses, for which CD4+ and CD8+ sequences were merged in silico. Clonal expansion was defined as a frequency increase of at least 2-fold after treatment compared with C1D1, and clones undetected at baseline were assigned a pseudocount of 0.5. Clones with 0 or 1 copy at C1D1 were defined as singleton clones, while clones with 2 or more copies were defined as non-singleton clones. Clones expanded in unsorted samples were labelled as CD4+, CD8+ or unknown by matching protein sequences in sorted samples from the same patient. Diversity changes from C1D1 to C4D1 were tested in paired samples using Wilcoxon tests. TCRdb stores this immuneACCESS table with in-frame sequences only. Part of the clones is absent; in the studies checked, under half of the shortfall reflects unresolved V genes, and no reason is known for the rest. The V and J calls and clone size were taken over from that table, and D and trimming were inferred from the DNA. This sample comprises 46,000 or so clones, around 80% of them detected only once. 37% of the sample goes to the ten largest clones.

Recombination joined TRBV19 with TRBJ1-2; TRBD1 is a possible D gene, resting on 5 matching bases. This receptor was obtained from a human donor with classical Hodgkin lymphoma. The material sequenced was peripheral blood mononuclear cells (PBMCs), taken before the fourth cycle of nivolumab. The sequenced DNA: TGTGCCAGTAGTGAGAGGGGACTTGGCTACACCTTC. Its coded protein is CASSERGLGYTF.